What follows are 10 T cell receptor beta chains derived from one specimen sequenced in a study of blood T cell repertoires in COVID-19. Only in-frame clones appear in the TCRdb table, and some are missing; sequencing was by immunoSEQ multiplex PCR. The profile shows a few hundred thousand clones, roughly 89% of them singletons. Source material: peripheral blood. Receptors originate from a woman in her thirties or forties who had recovered from COVID-19.

The rearrangement joins TRBV2 to TRBJ2-3; D is ambiguous. Germline values: CDR1 SNHLY, CDR2 FYNNEI. There are 11 residues in the CDR3. Between the trimmed V and J ends, which lost 6 bases and 7 bases, there was a span of 8 bases. The CDR3 DNA follows: TGTGCCAGCAGCCTTAAGCATACGCAGTATTTT. Encoded protein: CASSLKHTQYF.

The CDR3 loop is CASSFMGRYNSPLHF. CDR3 DNA: TGTGCCAGCAGCTTCATGGGGCGGTATAATTCACCCCTCCACTTT. The V call is TRBV5-6, the J call TRBJ1-6; D may be TRBD1 (5 bases). V dropped 2 bases and J dropped 4 bases, with 10 bases sitting between them. The CDR3 has 15 amino acids. Germline CDR1 and CDR2: SGHDT and YYEEEE.

In this sample, this clone turned up once. The chain uses TRBV18 and TRBJ1-3; no firm D call. The CDR3 spans 17 residues. Germline CDR1 and CDR2: KGHSH and LQKENI. Trimming cost V 3 bases and J 0 bases, with 15 bases left between them. The CDR3 here is CASSPSDNTISGNTIYF. CDR3 coding DNA: TGTGCCAGCTCACCGTCCGACAATACAATCTCTGGAAACACCATATATTTT.

The chain combines TRBV5-1 with TRBJ2-5; 7 bases fit TRBD2. The CDR3 spans 15 residues. Germline lookup yields CDR1 SGHRS and CDR2 YFSETQ. Trimming at V came to 8 bases and at J to 2 bases, leaving 12 bases not matched to a gene. The CDR3 region is CARMAERDQQETQYF. As DNA, the CDR3 is TGCGCCAGAATGGCCGAGCGGGATCAACAAGAGACCCAGTACTTC.

The chain is built from TRBV5-4 and TRBJ2-1, with a possible D match to TRBD1 (6 bases). This CDR3 comprises 17 residues. CDR1 SGHNT and CDR2 YYREEE come from the germline V gene (reference sequence). Deletions cut 5 bases from V and 3 bases from J, with 21 bases between. The CDR3 region has the DNA TGTGCCAGCAGTAAACAACCTCCGGGACACCTCTACAATGAGCAGTTCTTC. It codes for CASSKQPPGHLYNEQFF.

The chain couples TRBV28 to TRBJ2-1; 12 bases are a match to TRBD1. Germline assignment: CDR1 MDHEN and CDR2 SYDVKM. The V gene end was trimmed by 6 bases and the J gene end by 7 bases; junction bases not matched to a gene: 10. This CDR3 region has 16 residues. CDR3 coding DNA: TGTGCCAGCAGCCCGTTCGGGACAGGGGGCGTGAATGAGCAGTTCTTC. It yields the protein CASSPFGTGGVNEQFF.

J is TRBJ2-1 and V is TRBV6-6; D is unresolved. CDR1 is MNHNY, CDR2 SVGAGI, per germline (reference sequence). The CDR3 has 20 amino acids. Trimming removed 5 bases from V and 4 bases from J, with 30 bases in between. DNA of the CDR3: TGTGCCAGCAGTCCACAGAGACCTAACCTGGGCGTGGAATATTACAATGAGCAGTTCTTC. Protein sequence: CASSPQRPNLGVEYYNEQFF.

The chain uses TRBV9 and TRBJ1-4; D not resolved. Germline CDR1 and CDR2: SGDLS and YYNGEE. CDR3 length: 12 residues. V lost 5 bases and J lost 10, with 12 bases in between. In nucleotides, the CDR3 is TGTGCCAGCAGTCCTTCGGGTGGAAAACTGTTTTTT. Encoded protein: CASSPSGGKLFF.

The gene calls are TRBV5-5 and TRBJ1-6, with TRBD1 as a possible D gene (5 bases). Trimming left V 4 bases short and J 10 bases short, with 15 bases between. CDR3 size: 14 residues. CDR1 SGHKS and CDR2 YYEKEE come from the germline V gene (reference sequence). For the CDR3, the DNA is TGTGCCAGCAGCCCATCGACAGACCGATCACCCCTCCACTTT. It specifies CASSPSTDRSPLHF. The full variable domain, rest sourced from reference TRBV5-5 and TRBJ1-6, is DAGVTQSPTHLIKTRGQQVTLRCSPISGHKSVSWYQQVLGQGPQFIFQYYEKEERGRGNFPDRFSARQFPNYSSELNVNALLLGDSALYLCASSPSTDRSPLHFGNGTRLTVT.

The chain couples TRBV6-4 to TRBJ1-5; tentative D call: TRBD1 (6 bases). The CDR3 spans 17 residues. The germline V gene has CDR1 MRHNA and CDR2 SNTAGT. V was pared by 8 bases and J by 4 bases, with 24 bases between. In DNA, the CDR3 is TGTGCCAGCCCCGGGGAGGGTCTTCCCCAGGGGAATCAGCCCCAGCATTTT. Encoded protein: CASPGEGLPQGNQPQHF.